The rows below give T cell receptor beta chains drawn from one sample of a study of blood T cell repertoires in COVID-19. The repertoire was sequenced with immunoSEQ multiplex PCR; TCRdb's copy has only in-frame clones and lacks some. The data contain 110,000 or so clones, 85% to 90% of them seen just once; the ten biggest clones take up about 8%. The sequenced material came from peripheral blood. The receptors were gathered from a man in his 70s who had recovered from COVID-19. Both conserved end residues are part of each CDR3. Fields, in order: CDR3 protein, J gene, V gene.

CDR3aa: CASSLGIAEKLFF
j_gene: TRBJ1-4
v_gene: TRBV5-1

CDR3aa: CASSLPAGGLGGYTF
j_gene: TRBJ1-2
v_gene: TRBV6-1

CDR3aa: CASSSRSLAVTSSYNEQFF
j_gene: TRBJ2-1
v_gene: TRBV9

CDR3aa: CASSLQGATGELFF
j_gene: TRBJ2-2
v_gene: TRBV5-1

CDR3aa: CASRWGASGGTDTQYF
j_gene: TRBJ2-3
v_gene: TRBV2

CDR3aa: CASSSFGGAGETQYF
j_gene: TRBJ2-5
v_gene: TRBV7-3

CDR3aa: CASSFGVGYTEAFF
j_gene: TRBJ1-1
v_gene: TRBV7-9

CDR3aa: CASTTPGAEVAFF
j_gene: TRBJ1-1
v_gene: TRBV28

CDR3aa: CASSESSETGLNSPLHF
j_gene: TRBJ1-6
v_gene: TRBV10-2

CDR3aa: CASRLDRLSPLHF
j_gene: TRBJ1-6
v_gene: TRBV6-5

CDR3aa: CASSDSAYNEQFF
j_gene: TRBJ2-1
v_gene: TRBV28

CDR3aa: CASSSRGLGEQYF
j_gene: TRBJ2-7
v_gene: TRBV27

CDR3aa: CASWARGGYTF
j_gene: TRBJ1-2
v_gene: TRBV5-4

CDR3aa: CASSLNGVNEKLFF
j_gene: TRBJ1-4
v_gene: TRBV11-2

CDR3aa: CASSPSVGRTGELFF
j_gene: TRBJ2-2
v_gene: TRBV6-5

CDR3aa: CASSPGTGRTGELFF
j_gene: TRBJ2-2
v_gene: TRBV7-3

CDR3aa: CASSSSRTGGSGANVLTF
j_gene: TRBJ2-6
v_gene: TRBV9

CDR3aa: CASSFSGAENTEAFF
j_gene: TRBJ1-1
v_gene: TRBV18

CDR3aa: CASSRTSFSYNEQFF
j_gene: TRBJ2-1
v_gene: TRBV5-5

CDR3aa: CASTHPGQGTEQYF
j_gene: TRBJ2-7
v_gene: TRBV21-1

CDR3aa: CASRLVGADYGYTF
j_gene: TRBJ1-2
v_gene: TRBV12-2

CDR3aa: CAGQDRGVTEAFF
j_gene: TRBJ1-1
v_gene: TRBV10-1

CDR3aa: CASSVGGIGEQYF
j_gene: TRBJ2-7
v_gene: TRBV2

CDR3aa: CASSLLAGGGNEQFF
j_gene: TRBJ2-1
v_gene: TRBV5-1

CDR3aa: CASSLAGADTQYF
j_gene: TRBJ2-3
v_gene: TRBV11-2

CDR3aa: CASSPGGETQYF
j_gene: TRBJ2-5
v_gene: TRBV18

CDR3aa: CASRNPNRDSYEQYF
j_gene: TRBJ2-7
v_gene: TRBV6-5

CDR3aa: CASENNEQFF
j_gene: TRBJ2-1
v_gene: TRBV7-9

CDR3aa: CASSSGTDYRGTQYF
j_gene: TRBJ2-5
v_gene: TRBV5-5

CDR3aa: CATSRGRWSSYEQYF
j_gene: TRBJ2-7
v_gene: TRBV15

CDR3aa: CASSSDSASYEQYF
j_gene: TRBJ2-7
v_gene: TRBV18

CDR3aa: CASSLAGPENIQYF
j_gene: TRBJ2-4
v_gene: TRBV5-1

CDR3aa: CASSPRSFASTSTDTQYF
j_gene: TRBJ2-3
v_gene: TRBV18

CDR3aa: CASSFQGNNEQFF
j_gene: TRBJ2-1
v_gene: TRBV12-3/TRBV12-4

CDR3aa: CASSQERSSRINTGELFF
j_gene: TRBJ2-2
v_gene: TRBV4-3

CDR3aa: CASSQGANTEAFF
j_gene: TRBJ1-1
v_gene: TRBV4-3

CDR3aa: CASSIGSTGENYGYTF
j_gene: TRBJ1-2
v_gene: TRBV19

CDR3aa: CASSELPRKNTEAFF
j_gene: TRBJ1-1
v_gene: TRBV5-6

CDR3aa: CASSLVERGGYNEQFF
j_gene: TRBJ2-1
v_gene: TRBV7-9

CDR3aa: CASSEGRSEKLFF
j_gene: TRBJ1-4
v_gene: TRBV28

CDR3aa: CASSFSGLAAIEQYF
j_gene: TRBJ2-7
v_gene: TRBV27

CDR3aa: CAWSVLSRREQPQHF
j_gene: TRBJ1-5
v_gene: TRBV30

CDR3aa: CASSLDGIPSYNEQFF
j_gene: TRBJ2-1
v_gene: TRBV7-3

CDR3aa: CAVGRGWDTQYF
j_gene: TRBJ2-3
v_gene: TRBV19

CDR3aa: CASSLIAEETQYF
j_gene: TRBJ2-5
v_gene: TRBV5-1

CDR3aa: CASSLLGSGDTQYF
j_gene: TRBJ2-3
v_gene: TRBV7-3

CDR3aa: CASSLPGRGTDTQYF
j_gene: TRBJ2-3
v_gene: TRBV28

CDR3aa: CASSPTRQGGSNQPQHF
j_gene: TRBJ1-5
v_gene: TRBV18

CDR3aa: CASLPSTISYNEQFF
j_gene: TRBJ2-1
v_gene: TRBV11-1

CDR3aa: CATSGEAGRNEKLFF
j_gene: TRBJ1-4
v_gene: TRBV15